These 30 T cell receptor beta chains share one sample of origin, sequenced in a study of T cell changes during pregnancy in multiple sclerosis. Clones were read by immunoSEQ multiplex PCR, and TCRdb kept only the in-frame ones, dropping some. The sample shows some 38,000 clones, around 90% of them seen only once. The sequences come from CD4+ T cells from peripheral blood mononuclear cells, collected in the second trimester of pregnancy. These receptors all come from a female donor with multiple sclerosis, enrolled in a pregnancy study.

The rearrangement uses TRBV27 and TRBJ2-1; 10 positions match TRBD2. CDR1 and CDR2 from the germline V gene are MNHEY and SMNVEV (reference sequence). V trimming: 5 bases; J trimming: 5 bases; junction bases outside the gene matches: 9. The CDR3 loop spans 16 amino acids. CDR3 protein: CASSQYSGRINNEQFF. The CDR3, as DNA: TGTGCCAGCAGTCAGTATAGCGGGAGGATAAACAATGAGCAGTTCTTC.

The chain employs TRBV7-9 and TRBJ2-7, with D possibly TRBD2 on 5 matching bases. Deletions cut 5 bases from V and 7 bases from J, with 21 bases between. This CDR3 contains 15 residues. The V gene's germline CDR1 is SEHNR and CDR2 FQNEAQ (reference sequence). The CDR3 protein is CASSPLGREIGEQYF. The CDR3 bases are TGTGCCAGCAGCCCACTCGGACGGGAAATTGGAGAGCAGTACTTC.

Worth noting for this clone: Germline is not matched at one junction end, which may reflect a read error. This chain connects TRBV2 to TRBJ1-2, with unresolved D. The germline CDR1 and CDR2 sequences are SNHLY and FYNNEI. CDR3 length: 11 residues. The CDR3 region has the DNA TGTGCCAGCAGCGAAGAATTTACGGAGACCTTC. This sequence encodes CASSEEFTETF.

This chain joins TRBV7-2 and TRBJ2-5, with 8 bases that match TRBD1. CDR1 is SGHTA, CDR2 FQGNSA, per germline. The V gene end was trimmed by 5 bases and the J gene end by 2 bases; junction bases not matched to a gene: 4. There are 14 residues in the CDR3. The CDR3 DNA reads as TGTGCCAGCAGCGGACAGGGTCGGCAAGAGACCCAGTACTTC. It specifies CASSGQGRQETQYF.

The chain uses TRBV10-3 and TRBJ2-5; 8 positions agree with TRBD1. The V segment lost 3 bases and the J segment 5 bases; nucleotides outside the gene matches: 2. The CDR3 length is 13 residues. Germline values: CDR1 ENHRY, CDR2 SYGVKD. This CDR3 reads CAISDRQGETQYF. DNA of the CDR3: TGTGCCATCAGTGACCGACAGGGGGAGACCCAGTACTTC.

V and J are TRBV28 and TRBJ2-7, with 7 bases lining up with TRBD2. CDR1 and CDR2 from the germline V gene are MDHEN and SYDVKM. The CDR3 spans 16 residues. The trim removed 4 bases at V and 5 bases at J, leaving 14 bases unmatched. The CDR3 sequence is CASSSPLGGEVNEQYF. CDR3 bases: TGTGCCAGCAGTTCCCCCCTGGGAGGGGAGGTCAACGAGCAGTACTTC.

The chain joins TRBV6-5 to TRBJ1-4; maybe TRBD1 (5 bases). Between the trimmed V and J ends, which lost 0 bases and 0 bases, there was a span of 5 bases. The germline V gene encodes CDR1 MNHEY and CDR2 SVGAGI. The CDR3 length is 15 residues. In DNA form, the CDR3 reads TGTGCCAGCAGTTACTCGACAGCAACTAATGAAAAACTGTTTTTT. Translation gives CASSYSTATNEKLFF.

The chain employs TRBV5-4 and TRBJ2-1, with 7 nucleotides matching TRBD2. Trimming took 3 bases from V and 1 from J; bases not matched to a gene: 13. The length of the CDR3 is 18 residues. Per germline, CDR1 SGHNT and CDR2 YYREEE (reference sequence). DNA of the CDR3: TGTGCCAGCAGCTCTGGGGGATGGCGGGAGCCTTCCTACAATGAGCAGTTCTTC. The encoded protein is CASSSGGWREPSYNEQFF.

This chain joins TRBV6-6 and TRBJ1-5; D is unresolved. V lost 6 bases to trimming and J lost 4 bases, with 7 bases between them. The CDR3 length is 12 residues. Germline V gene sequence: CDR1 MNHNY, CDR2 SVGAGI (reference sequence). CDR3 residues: CASSPANQPQHF. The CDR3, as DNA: TGTGCCAGCAGCCCCGCGAATCAGCCCCAGCATTTT.

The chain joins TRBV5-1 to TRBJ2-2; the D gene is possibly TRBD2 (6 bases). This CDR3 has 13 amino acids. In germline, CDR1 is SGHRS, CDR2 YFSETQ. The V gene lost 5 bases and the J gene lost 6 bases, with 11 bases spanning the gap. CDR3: CASRFREPGELFF. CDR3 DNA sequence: TGCGCCAGCAGATTTCGGGAGCCCGGGGAGCTGTTTTTT.

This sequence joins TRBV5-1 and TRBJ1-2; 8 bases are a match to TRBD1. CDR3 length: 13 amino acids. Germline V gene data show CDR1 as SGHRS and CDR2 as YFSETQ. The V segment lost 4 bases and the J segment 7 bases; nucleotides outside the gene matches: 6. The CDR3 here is CASSETGVGGYTF. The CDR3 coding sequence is TGCGCCAGCAGCGAGACAGGGGTGGGTGGCTACACCTTC.

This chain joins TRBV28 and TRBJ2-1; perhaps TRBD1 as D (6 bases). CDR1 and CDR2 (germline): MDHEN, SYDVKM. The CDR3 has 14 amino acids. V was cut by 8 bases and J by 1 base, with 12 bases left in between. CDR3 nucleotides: TGTGCCAGCCTAGGGGGAAGGTCCTACAATGAGCAGTTCTTC. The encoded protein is CASLGGRSYNEQFF.

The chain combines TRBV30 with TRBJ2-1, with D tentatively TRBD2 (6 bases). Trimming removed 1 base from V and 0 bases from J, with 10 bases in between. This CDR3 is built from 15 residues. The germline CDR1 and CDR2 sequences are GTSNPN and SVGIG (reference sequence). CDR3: CAWSDSGSSYNEQFF. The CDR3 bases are TGTGCCTGGAGTGATAGCGGAAGCTCCTACAATGAGCAGTTCTTC.

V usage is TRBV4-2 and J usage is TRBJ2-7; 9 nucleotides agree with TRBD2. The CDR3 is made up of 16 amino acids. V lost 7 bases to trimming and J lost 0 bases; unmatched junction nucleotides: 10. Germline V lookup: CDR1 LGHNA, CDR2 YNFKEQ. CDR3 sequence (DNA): TGTGCCAGCACCCGAGAACTAGCGGGCAACTCCTACGAGCAGTACTTC. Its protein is CASTRELAGNSYEQYF.

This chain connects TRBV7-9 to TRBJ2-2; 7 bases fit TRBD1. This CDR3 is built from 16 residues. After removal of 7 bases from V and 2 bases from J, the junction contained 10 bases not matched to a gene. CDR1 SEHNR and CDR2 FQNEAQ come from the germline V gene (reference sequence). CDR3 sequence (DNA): TGTGCCAGCACCGGGCAGAGGGGGCTAAACACCGGGGAGCTGTTTTTT. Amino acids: CASTGQRGLNTGELFF.

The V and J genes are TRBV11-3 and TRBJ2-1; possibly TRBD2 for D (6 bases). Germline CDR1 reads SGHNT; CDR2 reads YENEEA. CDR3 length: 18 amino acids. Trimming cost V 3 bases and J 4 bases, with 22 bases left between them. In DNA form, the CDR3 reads TGTGCCAGCAGCTTTGGAGGGTCATCGTACAAATCATACAATGAGCAGTTCTTC. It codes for CASSFGGSSYKSYNEQFF.

CDR3 residues: CASSPVPGQGSSSGNTIYF. The CDR3 DNA reads as TGTGCCAGCTCACCCGTCCCGGGACAGGGGTCAAGCTCTGGAAACACCATATATTTT. J is TRBJ1-3 and V is TRBV18; 10 positions agree with TRBD1. CDR1 is KGHSH, CDR2 LQKENI, per germline. Germline trimming cut 3 bases from V and 0 bases from J; bases unmatched to any gene: 11. The CDR3 is 19 residues long.

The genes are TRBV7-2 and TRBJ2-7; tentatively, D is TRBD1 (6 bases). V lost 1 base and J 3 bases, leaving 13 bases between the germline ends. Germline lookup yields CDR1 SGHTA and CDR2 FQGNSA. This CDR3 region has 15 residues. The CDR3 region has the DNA TGTGCCAGCAGCTTAGGGTCAGGGGTCGTCTACGAGCAGTACTTC. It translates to CASSLGSGVVYEQYF.

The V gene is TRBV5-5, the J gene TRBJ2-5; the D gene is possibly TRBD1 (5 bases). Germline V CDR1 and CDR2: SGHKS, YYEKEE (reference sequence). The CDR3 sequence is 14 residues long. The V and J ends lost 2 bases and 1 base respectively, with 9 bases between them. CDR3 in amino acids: CASSLDSIQETQYF. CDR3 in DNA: TGTGCCAGCAGCTTAGACAGTATCCAAGAGACCCAGTACTTC.

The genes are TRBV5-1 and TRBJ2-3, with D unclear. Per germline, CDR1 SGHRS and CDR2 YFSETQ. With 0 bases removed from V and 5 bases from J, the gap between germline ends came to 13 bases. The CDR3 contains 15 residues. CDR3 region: CASSLAFMAVDTQYF. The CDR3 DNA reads TGCGCCAGCAGCTTGGCCTTTATGGCCGTAGATACGCAGTATTTT.

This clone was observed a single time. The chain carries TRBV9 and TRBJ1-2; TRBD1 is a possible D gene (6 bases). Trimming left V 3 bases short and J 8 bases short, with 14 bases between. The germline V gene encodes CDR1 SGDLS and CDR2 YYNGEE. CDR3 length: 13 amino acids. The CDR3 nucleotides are TGTGCCAGCAGCGAACAGGGAGTAGGAGGCTACACCTTC. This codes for CASSEQGVGGYTF.

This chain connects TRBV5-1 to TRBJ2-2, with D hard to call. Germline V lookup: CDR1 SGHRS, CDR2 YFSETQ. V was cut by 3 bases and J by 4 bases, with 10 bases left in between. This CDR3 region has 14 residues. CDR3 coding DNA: TGCGCCAGCAGCTCCCTAAGAGGCACCGGGGAGCTGTTTTTT. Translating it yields CASSSLRGTGELFF.

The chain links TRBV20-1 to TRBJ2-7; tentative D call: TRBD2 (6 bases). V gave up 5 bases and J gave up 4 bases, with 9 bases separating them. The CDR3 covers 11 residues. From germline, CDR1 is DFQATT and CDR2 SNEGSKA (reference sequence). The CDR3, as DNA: TGCAGTGCTCTGACTAGGTACGAGCAGTACTTC. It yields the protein CSALTRYEQYF.

The CDR3 DNA reads as TGTGCCAGCAGTCCCCTGGGCCCAGGGGGCATTGGGACTGAAGCTTTCTTT. Encoded protein: CASSPLGPGGIGTEAFF. The chain recombines TRBV9 with TRBJ1-1; 8 bases are a match to TRBD1. J gave up 5 bases and V 5 bases, and 17 bases lay outside the gene matches. The CDR3 runs to 17 residues. Germline CDR1 is SGDLS and CDR2 is YYNGEE.

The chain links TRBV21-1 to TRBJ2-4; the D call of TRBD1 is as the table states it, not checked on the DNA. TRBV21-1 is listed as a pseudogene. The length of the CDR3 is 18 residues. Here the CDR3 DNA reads TGTGCCAGCAGCAAATTCATTAGGGGGACAGGGGGAAAAAACATTCAGTACTTC. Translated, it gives CASSKFIRGTGGKNIQYF.

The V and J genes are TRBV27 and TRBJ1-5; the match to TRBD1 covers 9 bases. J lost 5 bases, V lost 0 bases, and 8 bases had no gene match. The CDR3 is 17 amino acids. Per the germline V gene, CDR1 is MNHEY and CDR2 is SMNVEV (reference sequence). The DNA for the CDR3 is TGTGCCAGCAGTTTATCCGGGGACAGGGCTCTTTATCAGCCCCAGCATTTT. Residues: CASSLSGDRALYQPQHF.

CDR3: CASSFPGQRIYEQYF. The CDR3 DNA sequence: TGTGCCAGCAGCTTTCCGGGACAGCGCATTTACGAGCAGTACTTC. The chain uses TRBV5-6 and TRBJ2-7, with 7 positions matching TRBD1. Germline V lookup: CDR1 SGHDT, CDR2 YYEEEE. This CDR3 contains 15 residues. With V trimmed by 2 bases and J by 4 bases, 9 bases remained unmatched.

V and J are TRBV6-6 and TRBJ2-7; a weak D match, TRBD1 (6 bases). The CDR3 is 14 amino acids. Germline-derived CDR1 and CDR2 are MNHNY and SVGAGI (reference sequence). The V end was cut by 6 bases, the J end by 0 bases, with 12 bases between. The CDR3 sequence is CASRGGEGSYEQYF. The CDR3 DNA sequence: TGTGCCAGCAGAGGGGGAGAGGGCTCCTACGAGCAGTACTTC.

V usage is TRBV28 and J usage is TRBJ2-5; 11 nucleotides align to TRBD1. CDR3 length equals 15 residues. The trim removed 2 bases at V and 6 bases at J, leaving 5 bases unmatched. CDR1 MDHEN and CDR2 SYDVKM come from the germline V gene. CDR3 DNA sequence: TGTGCCAGCAGTTTAGCGGGACAGGGGGTGCAGACCCAGTACTTC. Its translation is CASSLAGQGVQTQYF. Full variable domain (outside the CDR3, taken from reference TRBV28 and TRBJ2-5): DVKVTQSSRYLVKRTGEKVFLECVQDMDHENMFWYRQDPGLGLRLIYFSYDVKMKEKGDIPEGYSVSREKKERFSLILESASTNQTSMYLCASSLAGQGVQTQYFGPGTRLLVL.

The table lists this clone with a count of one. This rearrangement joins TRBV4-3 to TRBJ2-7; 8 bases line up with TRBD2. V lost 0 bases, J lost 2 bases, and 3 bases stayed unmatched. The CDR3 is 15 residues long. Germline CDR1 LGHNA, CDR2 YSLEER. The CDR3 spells CASSQDREGAYEQYF. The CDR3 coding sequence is TGCGCCAGCAGCCAAGATCGGGAGGGGGCCTACGAGCAGTACTTC.